What follows describes a single T cell receptor beta chain. Its antigen is currently unknown. The CDR3 has 13 amino acids. Germline assignment: CDR1 SNHLY and CDR2 FYNNEI. V was trimmed by 7 bases and J by 8 bases, leaving 17 bases between them. The primer mix had 60 Vbeta and 13 Jbeta primers. The table came from immunoSEQ multiplex PCR; TCRdb's copy has only in-frame clones and leaves some out. The table lists around 160,000 clones, 70% to 80% of them singletons, with roughly 9.7% in the top ten. The data belong to a study of cytomegalovirus exposure and HLA in healthy donors. Findings and limits, study-wide: The authors reported that TCR beta sequences could predict HLA-A and HLA-B alleles. These predictions were accurate for most subjects in the first cohort. In an earlier analysis, in under 700 donors, most V segments appeared productive either ~90% or ~30% of the time.

This chain joins TRBV2 and TRBJ1-1, with D possibly being TRBD1 (6 bases). The TCR sequence derives from a man younger than 30 in good health and CMV-seropositive. The sample was PBMCs. The CDR3 spells CASIGGAATEAFF. The CDR3 nucleotides read TGTGCCAGCATCGGGGGGGCAGCTACAGAAGCTTTCTTT.